This is a list of T cell receptor beta chains from one sample in a study of technical replicates of blood from a handful of donors. The protocol was immunoSEQ multiplex PCR, while the TCRdb copy is restricted to in-frame clones and leaves out a portion. The data hold roughly 60,000 clones, with about 95% observed a single time. Sequenced: PBMCs. These receptors all stem from a human donor in good health. Some clones in this sample may be carry-over from other donors' samples. The CDR3 runs from the conserved cysteine through the conserved F or W. A D gene is named only where the DNA matches it firmly. Size is stated for part of the rows, as once, few or many counts, or as a class when the clone is expanded.

V,D,size,J,DNA,CDR3
TRBV5-1,TRBD1,NA,TRBJ1-6,TGCGCCAGCAGCCCCACAGGGGCAGATTCACCCCTCCACTTT,CASSPTGADSPLHF
TRBV4-2,TRBD2,NA,TRBJ2-1,TGTGCCAGCAGCCAAGAGGAGCGGGAGCCCAGGCATGAGCAGTTCTTC,CASSQEEREPRHEQFF
TRBV7-6,TRBD2,NA,TRBJ2-3,TGTGCCAGCAGCTTAGGACTAGCGGCTAGCACAGATACGCAGTATTTT,CASSLGLAASTDTQYF
TRBV6-1,TRBD2,NA,TRBJ2-3,TGTGCCAGCAGACGGGGGGTGGGCACAGATACGCAGTATTTT,CASRRGVGTDTQYF
TRBV6-4,NA,NA,TRBJ2-2,TGTGCCAGCAGTGACTCGAGGTCAGACACCGGGGAGCTGTTTTTT,CASSDSRSDTGELFF
TRBV6-1,NA,NA,TRBJ2-7,TGTGCCAGCAGTGAACTTGACTTCTACGAGCAGTACTTC,CASSELDFYEQYF
TRBV6-5,TRBD2,NA,TRBJ2-3,TGTGCCAGCATATCCAGCGGGGGGGGAGATACGCAGTATTTT,CASISSGGGDTQYF
TRBV14,NA,once,TRBJ2-2,TGTGCCAGCAGCCTGTCCGGAGGCCGGGAGCTGTTTTTT,CASSLSGGRELFF
TRBV6-1,NA,once,TRBJ1-5,TGTGCCAGCAGTGAAACTCAGGGCGGCCAGCCCCAGCATTTT,CASSETQGGQPQHF
TRBV19,NA,NA,TRBJ2-2,TGTGCCAGTAGTATAGGAACCGGGAACACCGGGGAGCTGTTTTTT,CASSIGTGNTGELFF
TRBV9,NA,NA,TRBJ1-1,TGTGCCAGCAGCGTACGCGAGGACACTGAAGCTTTCTTT,CASSVREDTEAFF
TRBV7-3,TRBD2,NA,TRBJ2-1,TGTGCCAGCAGCTCCGGGACTAGCGGGAGGAGTTCCTACAATGAGCAGTTCTTC,CASSSGTSGRSSYNEQFF
TRBV9,TRBD1,NA,TRBJ2-5,TGTGCCAGCAGCGCCTCCCAGCCGGGGACAGGGAAAGAGACCCAGTACTTC,CASSASQPGTGKETQYF
TRBV4-3,NA,once,TRBJ1-5,TGCGCCAGCAGCCAAGTCCAGGGGCAGCCCCAGCATTTT,CASSQVQGQPQHF
TRBV7-2,NA,NA,TRBJ2-1,TGTGCCAGCAGCTTATTTTCGGTTGAGGAGCAGTTCTTC,CASSLFSVEEQFF
TRBV4-2,TRBD2,NA,TRBJ2-5,TGTGCCAGCAGCTTGGTTTTAGCGGGGTACCAAGAGACCCAGTACTTC,CASSLVLAGYQETQYF
TRBV6-1,NA,NA,TRBJ1-4,TGTGCCAGCAGTACCTACAGGGAGGAAAAACTGTTTTTT,CASSTYREEKLFF
TRBV29-1,NA,NA,TRBJ1-4,TGCAGCGTTGCTCCGGGAGGGGGAAAACTGTTTTTT,CSVAPGGGKLFF
TRBV5-4,NA,NA,TRBJ2-2,TGTGCCAGCAGCTCAAGGGGGGGCCTCACCGGGGAGCTGTTTTTT,CASSSRGGLTGELFF
TRBV19,NA,NA,TRBJ2-7,TGTGCCAGTAGTATAGCATCAGGGTTTTACGAGCAGTACTTC,CASSIASGFYEQYF
TRBV7-5,NA,NA,TRBJ2-5,TGTGTCAGAAGCTTATGCAAGACAGAGCATGTGGAGACCCAGTACTTC,CVRSLCKTEHVETQYF
TRBV11-2,NA,once,TRBJ1-2,TGTGCCAGCAGCTATACAAATTATGGCTACACCTTC,CASSYTNYGYTF
TRBV6-6,NA,NA,TRBJ2-2,TGTGCCAGCAGTCTCAGCACCGGGGAGCTGTTTTTT,CASSLSTGELFF
TRBV7-9,TRBD2,NA,TRBJ2-5,TGTGCCAGCAGCTTACCGGGGGGATTCCAAGAGACCCAGTACTTC,CASSLPGGFQETQYF
TRBV4-3,TRBD2,few,TRBJ2-1,TGCGCCAGCAGCTCCGGGACTAGCGAATACAATGAGCAGTTCTTC,CASSSGTSEYNEQFF
TRBV20-1,NA,NA,TRBJ1-1,TGCAGGGCGGACAGGAACACTGAAGCTTTCTTT,CRADRNTEAFF
TRBV7-8,NA,NA,TRBJ2-7,TGTGCCAGCAGCTCCCCGGGTCTCCCTAGGGGCGAGCAGTACTTC,CASSSPGLPRGEQYF
TRBV5-5,NA,NA,TRBJ1-4,TGTGCCAGCAGCGTATCAGGGATTCAGGGCGAAAAACTGTTTTTT,CASSVSGIQGEKLFF
TRBV2,NA,NA,TRBJ1-1,TGTGCCAGCACTATGACAACCGTGAAGACTGAAGCTTTCTTT,CASTMTTVKTEAFF
TRBV29-1,NA,NA,TRBJ1-1,TGCAGCGTTGCGAGGTCCATGAACACTGAAGCTTTCTTT,CSVARSMNTEAFF
TRBV2,TRBD2,NA,TRBJ2-5,TGTGCCAGCAGAGACCTAGCGGGGGGTGGTCGGGCCCAGTACTTC,CASRDLAGGGRAQYF
TRBV30,NA,few,TRBJ1-1,TGTGCCTGGAGTGTACCTGACAGGACTAACACTGAAGCTTTCTTT,CAWSVPDRTNTEAFF
TRBV6-5,NA,NA,TRBJ1-1,TGTGCCAGCAGTTACGCAGGGATGGTAACTGAAGCTTTCTTT,CASSYAGMVTEAFF
TRBV19,TRBD1,NA,TRBJ1-6,TGTGCCAGTAGTATGGGACAGGGAGGTTCACCCCTCCACTTT,CASSMGQGGSPLHF
TRBV6-5,NA,NA,TRBJ2-2,TGTGCCAGCACGGGGTACGTCGGCGACACCGGGGAGCTGTTTTTT,CASTGYVGDTGELFF
TRBV18,NA,NA,TRBJ1-5,TGTGCCAGCTCACCAGGGGAGTACAATCAGCCCCAGCATTTT,CASSPGEYNQPQHF
TRBV4-1,TRBD1,NA,TRBJ2-5,TGCGCCAGCAGCCACCCAGGCAGGGGGCTAGAGACCCAGTACTTC,CASSHPGRGLETQYF
TRBV5-4,TRBD2,NA,TRBJ2-5,TGTGCCACGTCTTGGACTAGCGGGAAGGAGACCCAGTACTTC,CATSWTSGKETQYF
TRBV7-9,NA,NA,TRBJ1-1,TGTGCCAGCAGCCGCAGGGGAGTGACTGAAGCTTTCTTT,CASSRRGVTEAFF
TRBV7-9,TRBD1,NA,TRBJ2-5,TGTGCCAGCAGCTCCTGGGGGGACAGGTGGGCCCAAGAGACCCAGTACTTC,CASSSWGDRWAQETQYF